Following are 3 T cell receptor beta chains from one sample sequenced in a study of blood T cell repertoires in COVID-19. The method was immunoSEQ multiplex PCR; TCRdb's version includes in-frame clones alone and lacks a portion of them. Seen here are about 79,000 clones, roughly 89% observed once, and the top ten hold approximately 15%. Sequencing was performed on peripheral blood. The receptors were sampled from a man aged 70 or older with active or convalescent COVID-19.

The V gene is TRBV9, the J gene TRBJ2-2; 7 bases line up with TRBD2. This CDR3 region has 16 residues. J was trimmed by 1 base and V by 0 bases; bases with no gene match: 3. The germline V gene has CDR1 SGDLS and CDR2 YYNGEE. The CDR3 region has the DNA TGTGCCAGCAGCGTAGATCCGGGAGGGAACACCGGGGAGCTGTTTTTT. It encodes CASSVDPGGNTGELFF.

The rearrangement joins TRBV19 to TRBJ1-1; possibly TRBD1 for D (6 bases). Trimming left V 5 bases short and J 0 bases short, with 16 bases between. The CDR3 extends over 16 amino acids. Germline V gives CDR1 LNHDA, CDR2 SQIVND (reference sequence). The CDR3 is CASSPDTGTLNTEAFF. The CDR3 DNA reads as TGTGCCAGTAGTCCGGACACCGGGACATTGAACACTGAAGCTTTCTTT. Using reference TRBV19 and TRBJ1-1 for the parts outside the CDR3, the full variable domain is DGGITQSPKYLFRKEGQNVTLSCEQNLNHDAMYWYRQDPGQGLRLIYYSQIVNDFQKGDIAEGYSVSREKKESFPLTVTSAQKNPTAFYLCASSPDTGTLNTEAFFGQGTRLTVV.

The V gene is TRBV4-2, the J gene TRBJ1-3; TRBD1 matches at 8 bases. Germline-derived CDR1 and CDR2 are LGHNA and YNFKEQ. The trim removed 0 bases at V and 4 bases at J, leaving 2 bases unmatched. This CDR3 has 15 residues. The CDR3 nucleotides are TGTGCCAGCAGCCAAGAATGGACAGGGGGAAACACCATATATTTT. This encodes CASSQEWTGGNTIYF.